This entry is about one T cell receptor beta chain. The antigen is unknown. These data come from a study of CD8 T cells in Susac syndrome. Study-wide results and limits: Only a relatively small number of individuals were included in the TCR sequencing and HLA analysis.

With random hexamers, 0.5 to 1 ug RNA was reverse transcribed. Amplification of TCR beta CDR3 across 54 Vbeta and 13 Jbeta was performed with immunoSEQ multiplex PCR. TCRdb analysed the immunoSEQ multiplex PCR reads with MiXCR anew, one entry per CDR3 protein. The profile shows approximately 220,000 distinct CDR3 sequences, approximately 95% of them singletons. The CDR3 extends over 11 amino acids. Between the trimmed V and J ends, which lost 5 bases and 7 bases, there was a span of 11 bases. The germline V gene encodes CDR1 DFQATT and CDR2 SNEGSKA (reference sequence). The receptor was derived from a human donor with multiple sclerosis. The specimen sequenced was CD4+ T cells from PBMCs. The V gene is TRBV20-1, the J gene TRBJ1-2; D uncertain. CDR3 sequence: CSAPHMGGYTF. CDR3 coding DNA: TGCAGTGCTCCTCATATGGGTGGCTACACCTTC.